This T cell receptor beta chain was sequenced during a study of shared clonotypes between healthy human individuals. Among the unsorted PBMC samples, replicate PCRs used around 300 ng DNA, roughly 30,000 T cell genomes. Ten immunoSEQ deep assay plates were used to sequence unsorted PBMC DNA. Original data processing: Filtering differed for immunoSEQ, which gave only junction sequences without quality scores. TCRdb's table, derived via immunoSEQ multiplex PCR, lists solely in-frame clones and lacks some. The V and J calls and clone size were taken over from that table, and D and trimming were inferred from the DNA. The data show about 490,000 clones, with over 70% seen just once and 9.5% to 15% held by the top ten. The CDR3 length is 14 residues. V dropped 3 bases and J dropped 1 base, with 9 bases sitting between them. The germline V gene has CDR1 MRHNA and CDR2 SNTAGT.

This chain joins TRBV6-4 and TRBJ1-1, with a weak D call TRBD1 (5 bases). This sequence originates from a woman aged 40 to 50 in good health. Some clones in this sample may be carry-over from other donors' samples. Sequences were obtained from PBMCs. CDR3 amino acids: CASSEGRGNTEAFF. DNA of the CDR3: TGTGCCAGCAGTGAAGGGAGGGGGAACACTGAAGCTTTCTTT.